Shown below are 25 T cell receptor beta chains from a single sample sequenced in a study of tumor-infiltrating lymphocytes in primary liver carcinoma. Total RNA amounting to around 450 ng was the source from which TCR beta cDNA was made with a constant-region primer. For TCR beta, libraries were produced by three nested multiplex PCR rounds using slightly modified ARM-PCR. Researchers ran the first two PCR rounds for roughly 11 cycles each with TRBV1-TRBV30 forward primers and a C-beta reverse primer. MiXCR was run by TCRdb on the multiplex PCR reads, yielding one entry per CDR3 protein. The table has approximately 110,000 distinct CDR3 sequences, approximately 64% seen once. RNA and DNA were co-extracted from about 19-30 mg of unsorted bulk tissue. Sequences were obtained from liver tumor tissue from sampling region 3. Noted subset: tumor region T3, left-lateral pole. The receptors come from a woman aged 55-70 years with primary liver carcinoma and hepatitis B virus infection.

This clonotype was counted many times. The DNA of the CDR3 is TGTGCCAGCAGCCCCGGTCAGGGCTCTGGGGCCAACGTCCTGACTTTC. This encodes CASSPGQGSGANVLTF. This sequence joins TRBV5-4 and TRBJ2-6; D may be TRBD1 (5 bases). Trimming took 4 bases from V and 0 from J, leaving 11 bases between them. Germline V gives CDR1 SGHNT, CDR2 YYREEE (reference sequence). The CDR3 is made up of 16 amino acids. Supplemented by reference TRBV5-4 and TRBJ2-6, the full variable domain reads ETGVTQSPTHLIKTRGQQVTLRCSSQSGHNTVSWYQQALGQGPQFIFQYYREEENGRGNFPPRFSGLQFPNYSSELNVNALELDDSALYLCASSPGQGSGANVLTFGAGSRLTVL.

On this clonotype itself: Being one base from a much bigger clone, this may be a read error. V gene TRBV5-4 combines with J gene TRBJ1-2; a weak D match, TRBD1 (5 bases). This CDR3 is built from 13 residues. V gave up 10 bases and J gave up 7 bases, with 20 bases separating them. Germline-derived CDR1 and CDR2 are SGHNT and YYREEE (reference sequence). This CDR3 reads CAGRGWENFGYTF. CDR3 DNA sequence: TGTGCCGGCCGGGGGTGGGAGAATTTTGGCTACACCTTC.

The sample holds a few counts of this clonotype. Relative to the germline gene, one junction end is altered; a read error may explain this. The rearrangement uses TRBV11-3 and TRBJ2-3; TRBD2 is a possible D gene (6 bases). Germline CDR1 and CDR2: SGHNT and YENEEA. This CDR3 comprises 14 residues. CDR3 DNA sequence: TGTGCCAGCAGCCTCAGAACTAGCACGGATACGCAGTATTTT. It specifies CASSLRTSTDTQYF.

The rearrangement uses TRBV5-6 and TRBJ2-1; possible D gene TRBD2, 6 bases. The V gene lost 6 bases and the J gene lost 7 bases, with 20 bases spanning the gap. The CDR3 is made up of 15 amino acids. In germline, CDR1 is SGHDT, CDR2 YYEEEE. The DNA for the CDR3 is TGTGCCAGCAACTTAATCGGGGGTCCGGTTAATGAGCAGTTCTTC. Translated, it gives CASNLIGGPVNEQFF.

As concerns this clonotype: This may be a read error: a much more frequent sequence differs by one nucleotide. The gene calls are TRBV5-4 and TRBJ2-3; D is unresolved. There are 16 residues in the CDR3. V lost 4 bases and J lost 0, with 15 bases in between. Germline V gene lookup returns CDR1 SGHNT and CDR2 YYREEE (reference sequence). The CDR3 spells CASSVGMLSSTDTQYF. Here the CDR3 DNA reads TGTGCCAGCAGCGTGGGGATGCTCTCTAGCACAGATACGCAGTATTTT.

The V and J genes are TRBV9 and TRBJ1-1; tentatively, D is TRBD1 (6 bases). The CDR3 has 13 residues. Germline CDR1 SGDLS, CDR2 YYNGEE. V was clipped by 4 bases and J by 7 bases, with 14 bases between them. The CDR3 sequence: CASSRGGGGEAFF. In nucleotides, the CDR3 is TGTGCCAGCAGCCGCGGGGGCGGAGGTGAAGCTTTCTTT. Looking up the rest from reference TRBV9 and TRBJ1-1 gives the full variable domain: DSGVTQTPKHLITATGQRVTLRCSPRSGDLSVYWYQQSLDQGLQFLIQYYNGEERAKGNILERFSAQQFPDLHSELNLSSLELGDSALYFCASSRGGGGEAFFGQGTRLTVV.

With respect to this clonotype: Likely a read error: the CDR3 ends without its conserved phenylalanine or tryptophan. Here the CDR3 DNA reads TGTAGCGAGGACCCAACAGCCAACTATGGCTACACCTCC. Translating gives CSEDPTANYGYTS. The chain has TRBV29-1 and TRBJ1-2; D not certain. Germline CDR1 is SQVTM and CDR2 is ANQGSEA. The CDR3 is 13 residues long.

As concerns this clonotype: A single base separates this from a much larger clone, so it may be a read error. This chain uses TRBV5-4 with TRBJ2-1; weak D call: TRBD2 (6 bases). There are 15 residues in the CDR3. Germline values: CDR1 SGHNT, CDR2 YYREEE (reference sequence). The CDR3 here is CACSSSGREFGEQFF. CDR3 nucleotides: TGTGCCTGCAGCTCCTCGGGACGGGAGTTTGGTGAGCAGTTCTTC.

As regards this clonotype: A much larger clone lies a single base off, so this may be a read error. J is TRBJ2-7 and V is TRBV10-3; maybe TRBD1 (5 bases). CDR1 is ENHRY and CDR2 is SYGVKD in the germline V gene. The CDR3 runs 13 residues. The CDR3 coding sequence is TGTGCCATCAGTGAGTCGAAGGGGTACGAGCAGTGCTTC. Translation gives CAISESKGYEQCF.

Remarks on this clonotype: A single base separates this from a much larger clone, so it may be a read error. The chain recombines TRBV5-5 with TRBJ2-2; 8 bases are shared with TRBD1. The CDR3 is 19 amino acids. Germline V CDR1 and CDR2: SGHKS, YYEKEE (reference sequence). CDR3 in amino acids: CASSLAQGAPKTNTGEPFF. As DNA, the CDR3 is TGTGCCAGCAGCTTGGCCCAGGGGGCACCAAAGACGAACACCGGGGAGCCGTTTTTT.

This clonotype was observed a handful of times. The conserved final phenylalanine or tryptophan is absent from the CDR3, which likely points to a read error. This rearrangement joins TRBV28 to TRBJ2-7; 8 nucleotides line up with TRBD1. Germline V gives CDR1 MDHEN, CDR2 SYDVKM. The V segment lost 4 bases and the J segment 5 bases; nucleotides outside the gene matches: 7. There are 14 residues in the CDR3. CDR3: CASSSWTGTHEQYL. The CDR3 DNA follows: TGTGCCAGCAGTTCTTGGACAGGGACACACGAGCAGTACTTA.

As concerns this clonotype: One end of the junction varies from germline; a read error may be responsible. In DNA, the CDR3 is TGTGCCAGCAGTTGCAGCCTTTTAGCCGAAAACATTCAGTACTTC. Translation: CASSCSLLAENIQYF. The genes are TRBV6-6 and TRBJ2-4; D remains ambiguous. Germline CDR1 MNHNY, CDR2 SVGAGI (reference sequence). This CDR3 region has 15 residues.

Turning to this clonotype: No conserved phenylalanine or tryptophan ends this CDR3, so it is likely a read error. The chain couples TRBV6-1 to TRBJ2-7; TRBD1 matches 8 bases. V trimming: 2 bases; J trimming: 6 bases; junction bases outside the gene matches: 6. The germline V gene encodes CDR1 MNHNS and CDR2 SASEGT. The CDR3 has 14 residues. The CDR3 sequence: CASSERGQAAEQYY. DNA of the CDR3: TGTGCCAGCAGTGAAAGGGGACAGGCAGCCGAGCAGTACTAC.

Note on this clonotype: Just one base apart from a much larger clone, this may be a read error. The CDR3 here is CVSSSGLYSGAGTDTQYF. The DNA of the CDR3 is TGTGTCAGCAGCTCGGGATTGTATAGCGGGGCGGGCACAGATACGCAGTATTTT. The chain joins TRBV6-5 to TRBJ2-3; 8 bases are a match to TRBD2. CDR1 MNHEY and CDR2 SVGAGI come from the germline V gene. The CDR3 sequence is 18 residues long.

This chain links TRBV9 with TRBJ2-7; 9 bases align to TRBD2. Germline lookup yields CDR1 SGDLS and CDR2 YYNGEE. The V and J ends lost 7 bases and 5 bases, in that order; junction bases with no gene match: 25. The CDR3 is 19 residues long. This CDR3 reads CASQNSGSGRYPTGDEQYF. The CDR3 region has the DNA TGTGCCAGCCAAAACTCTGGGAGCGGGAGGTACCCGACCGGGGACGAGCAGTACTTC.

Here the CDR3 DNA reads TGTGCCAGCAGCCTCGTCAACCAGGGGGAGACCCAGTACTTC. Translation gives CASSLVNQGETQYF. The chain carries TRBV12-3 or TRBV12-4 and TRBJ2-5; a weak D match, TRBD1 (6 bases). V lost 6 bases and J 5 bases, leaving 16 bases between the germline ends. CDR3 length equals 14 residues.

For this clonotype: One end of the junction is discordant with germline, which a read error may explain. This chain links TRBV11-2 with TRBJ2-1; possibly TRBD2 for D (6 bases). CDR1 and CDR2 from the germline V gene are SGHAT and FQNNGV. The CDR3 has 15 residues. The DNA for the CDR3 is TGTGCTAGCAGTTCCGGGACTCAATCCTACAATAGGCAGTTCTTC. Its protein product is CASSSGTQSYNRQFF. The whole variable domain, remainder taken from reference TRBV11-2 and TRBJ2-1, is EAGVAQSPRYKIIEKRQSVAFWCNPISGHATLYWYQQILGQGPKLLIQFQNNGVVDDSQLPKDRFSAERLKGVDSTLKIQPAKLEDSAVYLCASSSGTQSYNRQFFGPGTRLTVL.

There are a few counts of this clonotype. Because the CDR3 is missing its conserved closing phenylalanine or tryptophan, this is likely a read error. The DNA is omitted, as the CDR3 cannot be located on it reliably, and the CDR3 follows TCRdb's listing. The chain uses TRBV11-3 and TRBJ2-7; the D call TRBD1 from the table was never checked on the DNA. From its first to its last residue, the CDR3 has 15 amino acids. From germline, CDR1 is SGHNT and CDR2 YENEEA. CDR3 loop: CASSPGTGGNYGRYL.

As concerns this clonotype: Because the CDR3 is missing its conserved closing phenylalanine or tryptophan, this is likely a read error. This chain uses TRBV20-1 with TRBJ1-5, with 10 bases aligning to TRBD1. The V segment lost 0 bases and the J segment 3 bases; nucleotides outside the gene matches: 5. Germline loops: CDR1 DFQATT, CDR2 SNEGSKA (reference sequence). The CDR3 spans 16 residues. CDR3 in amino acids: CSARDRDRGYNQPQHL. CDR3 DNA: TGCAGTGCTAGAGATCGGGACAGGGGATACAATCAGCCCCAGCATCTT.

A word on this clonotype: At one of its ends the junction is not consistent with the germline gene, which may arise from a read error. The rearrangement joins TRBV5-4 to TRBJ2-7, with 7 bases aligning to TRBD2. Germline V CDR1 and CDR2: SGHNT, YYREEE (reference sequence). This CDR3 has 16 amino acids. CDR3 DNA sequence: TGTACCAGCAGCCCACCGGGTAGTGGGAGGGCGTACGAGCAGTACTTC. It yields the protein CTSSPPGSGRAYEQYF.

This clonotype was counted many times. The J gene is TRBJ2-6, the V gene TRBV12-2; the table's TRBD2 call for D was not verified on the DNA. TRBV12-2 is termed a pseudogene. The CDR3 covers 15 residues. CDR3 protein: CASDRGGSGANVLTF. CDR3 coding DNA: TGTGCATCGGACCGCGGGGGCTCTGGGGCCAACGTCCTGACTTTC.

This clonotype was detected many times. The chain combines TRBV6-1 with TRBJ2-3; the D is unclear. Germline CDR1 reads MNHNS; CDR2 reads SASEGT. The CDR3 loop spans 11 amino acids. V dropped 1 base and J dropped 11 bases, with 7 bases sitting between them. CDR3 residues: CASSEEIRQYF. The CDR3 region has the DNA TGTGCCAGCAGTGAAGAGATAAGGCAGTATTTT.

For this clonotype: This CDR3 fails to terminate in the conserved phenylalanine or tryptophan, so it likely reflects a read error. V gene TRBV11-2 combines with J gene TRBJ2-7, with 7 positions matching TRBD1. Germline V CDR1 and CDR2: SGHAT, FQNNGV. This CDR3 has 14 amino acids. Trimming took 8 bases from V and 4 from J; bases not matched to a gene: 11. The DNA for the CDR3 is TGTGCCAGCTGCTGGACGGGACAGCCATACGAGCAGTACTCC. Its translation: CASCWTGQPYEQYS.

V usage is TRBV11-2 and J usage is TRBJ1-1; D is uncertain. The V end lost 7 bases, the J end lost 6 bases, and 12 bases lay between the germline ends. Germline lookup yields CDR1 SGHAT and CDR2 FQNNGV. The CDR3 sequence is 12 residues long. In nucleotides, the CDR3 is TGTGCCAGCAACTCTAGACGGGCTGAAGCTTTCTTT. Protein: CASNSRRAEAFF.

On this clonotype: A read error is possible here, since a much larger clone lies one base away. This chain uses TRBV12-3 or TRBV12-4 with TRBJ1-1; 7 nucleotides align to TRBD1. The V segment lost 7 bases and the J segment 4 bases; nucleotides outside the gene matches: 6. This CDR3 is 13 amino acids long. CDR3 nucleotide sequence: TGTGCCAGCAACTACAGGGGCGGCACTGAAGCTTTCTTT. Translating gives CASNYRGGTEAFF.